The subject of this entry is one TCR beta chain. The antigen is undetermined. The entry originates in a study of blood T cells in healthy people across ages. PBMCs, at least 6 million per sample, were isolated. It was with a sample-barcoded 5' primer and a J-beta primer mix that a second PCR of roughly 7 to 12 cycles was run. TCRdb reanalysed the 5' RACE reads using MiXCR and keeps one entry per CDR3 protein. The sample lists some 320,000 distinct CDR3 sequences; roughly 26% were seen once. Study observations and caveats: Unsorted PBMCs blocked a conclusive comparison of naive and antigen-experienced cells.

Sequenced input: blood. The sequence was collected from a woman aged 65 to 85 in good health.

The CDR3 region is CSAEDRRGKNIQYF. In DNA form, the CDR3 reads TGCAGTGCCGAGGACAGAAGAGGCAAAAACATTCAGTACTTC. The rearrangement links TRBV20-1 to TRBJ2-4; weak D call: TRBD1 (6 bases). Trimming took 6 bases from V and 3 from J, leaving 15 bases between them. Per the germline V gene, CDR1 is DFQATT and CDR2 is SNEGSKA (reference sequence). The CDR3 is 14 amino acids.